A selection of T cell receptor beta chains follows, all from one sample in a study of blood T cell repertoires in COVID-19. Using immunoSEQ multiplex PCR, the repertoire was profiled, and TCRdb retains in-frame clones only, with some absent. The data contain about 140,000 clones, about 87% of them seen just once; the ten biggest clones take up 9.5% to 11%. Sample: peripheral blood. Receptor source: a woman aged 80 or over with acute or convalescent COVID-19. The conserved cysteine and the conserved F or W are not part of the CDR3 here. Clone size is shown for a subset of rows, as once, few, many or a class of expanded clone.

size	V	J	CDR3
.	TRBV20-1	TRBJ1-1	SVAGNTEAF
once	TRBV2	TRBJ1-1	ASSDGDTEAF
.	TRBV18	TRBJ2-1	ASSPFSGKNEEQF
.	TRBV6-5	TRBJ2-1	ASSSKGQAYNEQF
.	TRBV5-1	TRBJ1-1	ASSLGQANLNTEAF
.	TRBV19	TRBJ1-5	ASSMGGLRSNQPQH
.	TRBV3-1/TRBV3-2	TRBJ1-5	ASSRGTGGDQPQH
.	TRBV5-1	TRBJ2-3	ASSLQRGTSTDTQY
few	TRBV6-5	TRBJ1-2	ASSYNRGVLLYT
.	TRBV7-2	TRBJ2-7	ASSLVPAGEQY
.	TRBV9	TRBJ1-1	ASSVDWTGPTEAF
.	TRBV5-1	TRBJ2-3	ASSLGAVPTDTQY
.	TRBV11-2	TRBJ2-2	ASTRTRPGELF
.	TRBV9	TRBJ1-1	ASSAPGTGYTEAF
.	TRBV7-6	TRBJ2-7	ASSESTGGYEQY
.	TRBV19	TRBJ1-1	ASSINRGTEAF
.	TRBV19	TRBJ1-2	ASSIQRSYGYT
.	TRBV5-8	TRBJ2-7	ASSSGTAKTIGDEQY
.	TRBV5-1	TRBJ1-2	ASSLAQSNYGYT
.	TRBV5-1	TRBJ1-1	ASSLASIAPGNTEAF
few	TRBV5-1	TRBJ1-1	ASSLKLDTEAF
.	TRBV6-1	TRBJ1-3	ASSEHRLSSGNTIY
.	TRBV5-4	TRBJ2-5	ASSGQGGGRETQY
.	TRBV5-1	TRBJ1-4	ASSLVGAGEKLF
.	TRBV7-8	TRBJ1-2	ASSPDTGAGYGYT
.	TRBV7-3	TRBJ1-1	ASSLDRMNTEAF
.	TRBV10-3	TRBJ1-1	ALQSQANTEAF
.	TRBV18	TRBJ2-7	ASSPTGEPYEQY
few	TRBV18	TRBJ1-1	ASSRLRGQYNTEAF
.	TRBV10-1	TRBJ1-3	ASSESRAAGNTIY
.	TRBV7-2	TRBJ1-5	ASSLIPGVNQPQH
.	TRBV3-1/TRBV3-2	TRBJ1-6	ASSPGGWNSPLH
.	TRBV6-5	TRBJ2-1	ASRIDIYNEQF
.	TRBV2	TRBJ1-2	ASSEDRGSVNYGYT
.	TRBV18	TRBJ2-3	ASSPVQSTDTQY
.	TRBV6-5	TRBJ2-5	ASSFDRAQETQY
.	TRBV5-1	TRBJ1-1	ASRPRQENTEAF
.	TRBV11-1	TRBJ1-1	ASSPDRWNTEAF
.	TRBV18	TRBJ1-4	ASSPATNEKLF
.	TRBV4-3	TRBJ1-6	ASSNRPYNSPLH
few	TRBV6-2/TRBV6-3	TRBJ1-5	ASSPQGQGPQPQH
once	TRBV5-1	TRBJ2-3	ASNSGGTTDTQY
.	TRBV2	TRBJ1-5	ASRETRSGNQPQH
.	TRBV5-1	TRBJ1-2	ASSLGQGVNYGYT
.	TRBV19	TRBJ1-2	ASSIGTRGYT
.	TRBV9	TRBJ2-7	ASSVAAGYSYEQY
once	TRBV7-2	TRBJ2-1	ASSSGLLAYNEQF
.	TRBV5-1	TRBJ1-1	ASSLDGQEGTEAF
.	TRBV2	TRBJ1-1	ASSAGGVSYTEAF
many	TRBV5-4	TRBJ1-1	ASSPDRNLGEAF
.	TRBV10-3	TRBJ1-2	AISEGQGAPPYGYT